This passage covers 26 T cell receptor beta chains from one sample sequenced in a study of regulatory and conventional T cells in breast cancer. TCRdb used MiXCR to reprocess the PCR reads, holding one entry per CDR3 protein. This table has about 9,600 distinct CDR3 sequences, approximately 35% appearing once. Sequenced input: conventional T cells from blood. Receptors originate from a male donor in good health.

By its share, this clonotype is medium-sized. The V gene is TRBV24-1, the J gene TRBJ2-7; 10 bases are shared with TRBD1. With 2 bases clipped from V and 5 bases from J, the junction kept 8 bases outside the gene matches. This CDR3 region has 16 residues. Per the germline V gene, CDR1 is KGHDR and CDR2 is SFDVKD. The CDR3, as DNA: TGTGCCACCAGTGATTCCCCGGGACAGGGGATCCACGAGCAGTACTTC. This sequence encodes CATSDSPGQGIHEQYF.

The chain joins TRBV7-9 to TRBJ2-1; possibly TRBD1 or TRBD2 for D (6 bases each). V was cut by 5 bases and J by 2 bases, with 19 bases left in between. The CDR3 runs 17 residues. CDR1 SEHNR and CDR2 FQNEAQ come from the germline V gene (reference sequence). This CDR3 reads CASSPPYREAPYNEQFF. The CDR3 DNA is TGTGCCAGCAGCCCGCCCTACAGGGAGGCCCCCTACAATGAGCAGTTCTTC.

This clonotype was observed a handful of times. J is TRBJ2-7 and V is TRBV5-8, with a tentative D call TRBD1 (5 bases). The germline gives CDR1 SGHTS, CDR2 YDEGEE. Between the trimmed V and J ends, which lost 0 bases and 1 base, there was a span of 8 bases. This CDR3 comprises 14 residues. The CDR3 DNA is TGTGCCAGCAGCTTGGGGGGCCATTCCTACGAGCAGTACTTC. It codes for CASSLGGHSYEQYF.

The rearrangement links TRBV27 to TRBJ1-1; tentative D call: TRBD1 (5 bases). V shed 3 bases and J shed 6 bases, with 11 bases lying between them. CDR1 and CDR2 (germline): MNHEY, SMNVEV (reference sequence). This CDR3 spans 13 amino acids. CDR3 amino acids: CASSFHWTSEAFF. The CDR3 nucleotides read TGTGCCAGCAGTTTTCATTGGACATCTGAAGCTTTCTTT.

V usage is TRBV20-1 and J usage is TRBJ1-3, with a possible D match to TRBD1 (6 bases). V was trimmed by 3 bases and J by 1 base, leaving 10 bases between them. The CDR3 runs 14 residues. Germline values: CDR1 DFQATT, CDR2 SNEGSKA (reference sequence). The CDR3 region is CSASQGRSGNTIYF. CDR3 sequence (DNA): TGCAGTGCTAGCCAGGGGCGATCTGGAAACACCATATATTTT.

The V call is TRBV7-2, the J call TRBJ1-2; TRBD1 matches 8 bases. The ends lost 1 base at V and 1 base at J; junction bases unmatched: 8. This CDR3 contains 17 residues. The germline CDR1 and CDR2 sequences are SGHTA and FQGNSA. The CDR3 bases are TGTGCCAGCAGCTTAGACTTAACAGGGGGACGTAACTATGGCTACACCTTC. Encoded protein: CASSLDLTGGRNYGYTF.

This clonotype was counted a few times. CDR3 in DNA: TGTGCCAGTAGCCTGGACAGGGGGTTGAACACTGAAGCTTTCTTT. Translated, it gives CASSLDRGLNTEAFF. The rearrangement uses TRBV19 and TRBJ1-1; 10 bases fit TRBD1. Germline V lookup: CDR1 LNHDA, CDR2 SQIVND (reference sequence). The CDR3 is made up of 15 amino acids. After removal of 6 bases from V and 0 bases from J, the junction contained 4 bases not matched to a gene.

V gene TRBV6-6 combines with J gene TRBJ2-3, with 11 bases aligning to TRBD2. The V gene's germline CDR1 is MNHNY and CDR2 SVGAGI (reference sequence). This CDR3 comprises 14 residues. Unmatched junction bases numbered 5, after V lost 7 bases and J lost 5 bases. DNA for the CDR3: TGTGCCAGCACCCCCCTAGCGGGAGGAGATACGCAGTATTTT. It specifies CASTPLAGGDTQYF.

The V gene is TRBV12-3 or TRBV12-4, the J gene TRBJ1-3, with D perhaps TRBD1 (6 bases). Trimming took 5 bases from V and 0 from J, leaving 11 bases between them. The CDR3 loop spans 15 amino acids. CDR3 loop: CASSPGHLSGNTIYF. The CDR3 nucleotides read TGTGCCAGCAGTCCGGGACACCTCTCTGGAAACACCATATATTTT.

This clonotype was seen a few times. The chain joins TRBV7-3 to TRBJ2-3; D tentatively fits TRBD1 or TRBD2 (5 bases each). The CDR3 sequence is 14 residues long. Germline lookup yields CDR1 SGHTA and CDR2 FQGTGA. The germline V and J ends were trimmed by 5 bases and 4 bases, with 13 bases remaining between them. DNA for the CDR3: TGTGCCAGCAGCCCGGGACCAGGAGCAGATACGCAGTATTTT. Translated, it gives CASSPGPGADTQYF.

This chain uses TRBV11-2 with TRBJ2-3; the D gene is possibly TRBD1 (5 bases). V was trimmed by 1 base and J by 0 bases, leaving 8 bases between them. The CDR3 covers 15 residues. CDR1 and CDR2 from the germline V gene are SGHAT and FQNNGV. The CDR3 is CASSLAAGSTDTQYF. The CDR3 DNA reads as TGTGCCAGCAGCTTAGCAGCAGGGAGCACAGATACGCAGTATTTT.

This clonotype was recorded only once. The gene calls are TRBV30 and TRBJ1-5; TRBD1 matches 7 bases. The CDR3 sequence is 14 residues long. Per the germline V gene, CDR1 is GTSNPN and CDR2 is SVGIG (reference sequence). Trimming removed 4 bases from V and 4 bases from J; junction bases left unmatched: 7. The CDR3 reads CAWNVPGQNQPQHF. CDR3 nucleotide sequence: TGTGCCTGGAACGTGCCGGGACAGAATCAGCCCCAGCATTTT.

There are a few counts of this clonotype. The chain employs TRBV20-1 and TRBJ1-2; weak D call: TRBD1 (6 bases). The V end was cut by 6 bases, the J end by 8 bases, with 16 bases between. This CDR3 contains 12 residues. CDR1 and CDR2 (germline): DFQATT, SNEGSKA (reference sequence). CDR3 in amino acids: CSAPQGGPGYTF. CDR3 DNA sequence: TGCAGTGCCCCACAAGGGGGGCCCGGCTACACCTTC.

V usage is TRBV12-3 or TRBV12-4 and J usage is TRBJ1-5; D gene ambiguous. This CDR3 is 15 amino acids long. Trimming shortened V by 1 base and J by 7 bases, and 14 bases separated the two germline ends. The CDR3 DNA sequence: TGTGCCAGCAGTTTAGACGGGTGGCCGAGACAGCCCCAGCATTTT. This translates into CASSLDGWPRQPQHF.

This chain joins TRBV4-1 and TRBJ1-6, with no clear D. The germline CDR1 and CDR2 sequences are MGHRA and YSYEKL. Trimming left V 3 bases short and J 10 bases short, with 16 bases between. The CDR3 sequence is 15 residues long. CDR3 amino acids: CASSHSDEKTSPLHF. CDR3 bases: TGCGCCAGCAGCCATTCCGACGAGAAAACGTCACCCCTCCACTTT.

The chain carries TRBV12-3 or TRBV12-4 and TRBJ2-1; D is unresolved. V gave up 4 bases and J gave up 2 bases, with 9 bases separating them. CDR3 length: 14 residues. The CDR3, as DNA: TGTGCCAGCAGTTCCTACTCTACCTACAATGAGCAGTTCTTC. Translated, it gives CASSSYSTYNEQFF.

V gene TRBV11-2 combines with J gene TRBJ2-7; 7 nucleotides match TRBD1. The germline CDR1 and CDR2 sequences are SGHAT and FQNNGV. This CDR3 is built from 15 residues. After removal of 0 bases from V and 2 bases from J, the junction contained 4 bases not matched to a gene. CDR3 protein: CASSLDSRGPYEQYF. In DNA form, the CDR3 reads TGTGCCAGCAGCTTAGATTCGAGGGGGCCCTACGAGCAGTACTTC.

As regards this clonotype: This sequence may be a read error, since a much larger clone differs from it by one base. The chain joins TRBV12-3 or TRBV12-4 to TRBJ2-1; a weak D match, TRBD1 (6 bases). CDR3 length: 13 amino acids. CDR3 sequence reads: CASSLVGGNEQLF. The CDR3 DNA reads TGTGCCAGCAGTTTAGTAGGGGGTAATGAGCAGCTCTTC.

By share of the sample, this clonotype is medium-sized (0.01 to 0.1%). This rearrangement joins TRBV25-1 to TRBJ2-1, with 9 bases lining up with TRBD2. Germline loops: CDR1 MGHDK, CDR2 SYGVNS. The CDR3 has 15 amino acids. With V trimmed by 4 bases and J by 8 bases, 9 bases remained unmatched. CDR3 coding DNA: TGTGCCAGCAGTGTAAGGGCGGGGGGGTCAGATGAGCAGTTCTTC. Translated: CASSVRAGGSDEQFF.

This chain connects TRBV7-2 to TRBJ1-1, with 9 bases that match TRBD1. Germline V lookup: CDR1 SGHTA, CDR2 FQGNSA. The CDR3 sequence is 14 residues long. The V and J ends lost 1 base and 6 bases, in that order; junction bases with no gene match: 3. Here the CDR3 DNA reads TGTGCCAGCAGCTTAGACAGGGGGCGGGCTGAAGCTTTCTTT. Translating it yields CASSLDRGRAEAFF.

V and J are TRBV7-2 and TRBJ2-3; D unresolved. Between the trimmed V and J ends, which lost 5 bases and 8 bases, there was a span of 11 bases. This CDR3 region has 12 residues. Germline CDR1 is SGHTA and CDR2 is FQGNSA. The CDR3 sequence is CASSPGLFTQYF. The CDR3 DNA sequence: TGTGCCAGCAGCCCCGGCCTATTTACGCAGTATTTT.

This clonotype was detected a few times. V usage is TRBV7-9 and J usage is TRBJ1-1, with no clear D. CDR1 is SEHNR and CDR2 is FQNEAQ in the germline V gene (reference sequence). The germline V and J ends were trimmed by 3 bases and 6 bases, with 8 bases remaining between them. The CDR3 consists of 12 residues. The CDR3 bases are TGTGCCAGCAGCTTCCAGAAGGCTGAAGCTTTCTTT. Residues: CASSFQKAEAFF.

The chain joins TRBV7-3 to TRBJ1-1; D is perhaps TRBD1 (5 bases). Germline CDR1 is SGHTA and CDR2 is FQGTGA. The CDR3 has 18 amino acids. The germline V and J ends were trimmed by 0 bases and 1 base, with 18 bases remaining between them. The CDR3 sequence is CASSLTGPGPSSNTEAFF. The CDR3 DNA is TGTGCCAGCAGCTTAACGGGACCGGGACCGAGTTCGAACACTGAAGCTTTCTTT.

This clonotype is termed medium-sized. The chain uses TRBV6-5 and TRBJ1-1, with D perhaps matching TRBD1 (5 bases). Between the trimmed V and J ends, which lost 4 bases and 10 bases, there was a span of 16 bases. This CDR3 comprises 13 residues. The germline V gene has CDR1 MNHEY and CDR2 SVGAGI. CDR3: CASSSAGYRAAFF. CDR3 sequence (DNA): TGTGCCAGCAGTTCGGCAGGGTACCGCGCAGCTTTCTTT.

This clonotype was seen a handful of times. The gene calls are TRBV6-2 or TRBV6-3 and TRBJ2-7; weak D call: TRBD1 (5 bases). Germline V CDR1 and CDR2: MNHEY, SVGEGT. The V and J ends lost 6 bases and 0 bases respectively, with 18 bases between them. The CDR3 spans 16 residues. The CDR3 loop reads CASSPWLGHRSYEQYF. The CDR3 nucleotides read TGTGCCAGCAGCCCCTGGCTCGGACACCGCTCCTACGAGCAGTACTTC.

The chain joins TRBV7-9 to TRBJ2-1; 8 nucleotides match TRBD1. The V gene's germline CDR1 is SEHNR and CDR2 FQNEAQ (reference sequence). The CDR3 is 15 residues long. V shed 5 bases and J 5 bases; nucleotides not matched to a gene: 8. The CDR3 protein is CASSPRDRSHNEQFF. The CDR3, as DNA: TGTGCCAGCAGCCCCAGGGACAGGTCCCACAATGAGCAGTTCTTC.